This T cell receptor beta chain was identified during a study of shared clonotypes between healthy human individuals. Looking at the study overall: Each donor's CD8 memory used one plate, CD8 naive two, each CD4 subset three. Overall study results and limits: Only a few donors were included, so the genetic and exposure-history diversity represented was limited.

Under the authors' procedure: Junction-only immunoSEQ data arrived without quality scores, meaning filtering differed. Sequenced by immunoSEQ multiplex PCR; TCRdb stores in-frame clones only, minus some. The V and J calls and the clone size are those of that table, but D and trimming were determined from the DNA. The data contain some 2.3 million clones, 85% to 95% of them seen just once; the ten biggest clones take up under 0.45%. A word on this clone: What it recognizes is unknown. Other DNA sequences from this sample encode an identical CDR3 as well.

Material: naive CD4+ T cells from PBMCs. The sample's subset: CD45RA+ positively selected. The receptor's source is a man between 18 and 35 years old in good health. Some clones in this sample may be carry-over from other donors' samples.

This chain's CDR3 is CASSPGGGYNEQFF. DNA for the CDR3: TGTGCCAGCAGCCCGGGGGGCGGATACAATGAGCAGTTCTTC. This chain uses TRBV7-6 with TRBJ2-1; TRBD2 is a possible D gene (7 bases). The V gene's germline CDR1 is SGHVS and CDR2 FNYEAQ. The CDR3 is 14 amino acids. V gave up 5 bases and J gave up 4 bases, with 12 bases separating them.